The rows below give T cell receptor beta chains drawn from one sample of a study of CD8 T cells in Susac syndrome. TCRdb analysed the immunoSEQ multiplex PCR reads with MiXCR anew, one entry per CDR3 protein. The table records some 300,000 distinct CDR3 sequences, over 75% of them present only once. Sequenced: CD8+ T cells from PBMCs. These receptors came from a human donor with multiple sclerosis. Both conserved end residues are part of each CDR3. The order of the fields is V gene, clone size, D gene, J gene, CDR3 DNA, CDR3 protein. A D gene is named only where the DNA matches it firmly. Size is omitted from some rows. Given values are once, few, many or a class for expanded clones.

v_gene: TRBV15
abundance: .
d_gene: .
j_gene: TRBJ2-1
CDR3nt: TGTGCCACCAGCAGACGACAGGACAATGAGCAGTTCTTC
CDR3aa: CATSRRQDNEQFF

v_gene: TRBV6-2/TRBV6-3
abundance: .
d_gene: TRBD1
j_gene: TRBJ2-7
CDR3nt: TGTGCCAGCAGTTATTGGGGACAGGGGCACGAGCAGTACTTC
CDR3aa: CASSYWGQGHEQYF

v_gene: TRBV7-3
abundance: .
d_gene: TRBD2
j_gene: TRBJ2-1
CDR3nt: TGTGCCAGCAGCTTAAAGTGGACTAGCGGGTACAATGAGCAGTTCTTC
CDR3aa: CASSLKWTSGYNEQFF

v_gene: TRBV7-9
abundance: .
d_gene: TRBD1
j_gene: TRBJ2-5
CDR3nt: TGTGCCAGCAGAGGGACAGGGGTTTTCCAAGAGACCCAGTACTTC
CDR3aa: CASRGTGVFQETQYF

v_gene: TRBV28
abundance: once
d_gene: TRBD1
j_gene: TRBJ1-1
CDR3nt: TGTGCCAGCAGAAATCCGGGACAGGGACGAGCGGAAGCTTTCTTT
CDR3aa: CASRNPGQGRAEAFF

v_gene: TRBV30
abundance: .
d_gene: .
j_gene: TRBJ2-5
CDR3nt: TGTGCCTGGAGAACCGGGAAGTACCAAGAGACCCAGTACTTC
CDR3aa: CAWRTGKYQETQYF

v_gene: TRBV7-2
abundance: .
d_gene: .
j_gene: TRBJ2-7
CDR3nt: TGTGCCAGCAGCTTAGATTTCTCCAGGGTACACTTC
CDR3aa: CASSLDFSRVHF

v_gene: TRBV6-2/TRBV6-3
abundance: .
d_gene: .
j_gene: TRBJ2-2
CDR3nt: TGTGCCAGCTCAATCGGACTCTCCGGTGGGGAGCTGTTTTTT
CDR3aa: CASSIGLSGGELFF

v_gene: TRBV29-1
abundance: .
d_gene: .
j_gene: TRBJ2-7
CDR3nt: TGCAGCGTTGAAGATCAAACGGGACGGAGATACGAGCAGTACTTC
CDR3aa: CSVEDQTGRRYEQYF

v_gene: TRBV12-3/TRBV12-4
abundance: .
d_gene: TRBD1
j_gene: TRBJ1-1
CDR3nt: TGTGCCAGCAGTGAACAGGGGAGAGGGACTGAAGCTTTCTTT
CDR3aa: CASSEQGRGTEAFF

v_gene: TRBV19
abundance: once
d_gene: .
j_gene: TRBJ1-5
CDR3nt: TGTGCCAGTAGTACAAGGACAAGGACCGTCGGCAATCAGCCCCAGCATTTT
CDR3aa: CASSTRTRTVGNQPQHF

v_gene: TRBV24-1
abundance: .
d_gene: TRBD2
j_gene: TRBJ2-2
CDR3nt: TGTGCCACCAGTGACACCGATCCGGGACTAACGGGAGGGCCGTCCGGGGAGCTGTTTTTT
CDR3aa: CATSDTDPGLTGGPSGELFF

v_gene: TRBV6-2/TRBV6-3
abundance: .
d_gene: .
j_gene: TRBJ2-2
CDR3nt: TGTGCCAGCAGTTTCAGACAGGAGGGCACCGGGGAGCTGTTTTTT
CDR3aa: CASSFRQEGTGELFF

v_gene: TRBV27
abundance: once
d_gene: .
j_gene: TRBJ2-3
CDR3nt: TGTGCCAGCAGTTTAAGCGCGGGACTTTTGGATACGCAGTATTTT
CDR3aa: CASSLSAGLLDTQYF

v_gene: TRBV6-2/TRBV6-3
abundance: .
d_gene: .
j_gene: TRBJ2-3
CDR3nt: TGTGCCAGCAGCAATAGACCCGATACGCAGTATTTT
CDR3aa: CASSNRPDTQYF

v_gene: TRBV10-3
abundance: .
d_gene: .
j_gene: TRBJ2-1
CDR3nt: TGTGCCATCAGCGAGGACAGAGGCCATAACAATGAGCAGTTCTTC
CDR3aa: CAISEDRGHNNEQFF

v_gene: TRBV12-3/TRBV12-4
abundance: .
d_gene: .
j_gene: TRBJ2-7
CDR3nt: TGTGCCAGCAGTTTAGTCGCCGGCGAGCAGTACTTC
CDR3aa: CASSLVAGEQYF

v_gene: TRBV7-2
abundance: .
d_gene: .
j_gene: TRBJ2-7
CDR3nt: TGTGCCAGCAGCTTAGGGGCGTCATTCTACGAGCAGTACTTC
CDR3aa: CASSLGASFYEQYF

v_gene: TRBV19
abundance: .
d_gene: .
j_gene: TRBJ1-5
CDR3nt: TGTGCCAGTAAGCAGAATAGCAATCAGCCCCAGCATTTT
CDR3aa: CASKQNSNQPQHF

v_gene: TRBV11-3
abundance: .
d_gene: .
j_gene: TRBJ2-1
CDR3nt: TGTGCCAGCAGCTTAAGGCTAGCTCCCGATGAGCAGTTCTTC
CDR3aa: CASSLRLAPDEQFF

v_gene: TRBV6-2/TRBV6-3
abundance: .
d_gene: .
j_gene: TRBJ2-7
CDR3nt: TGTGCCAGCAGTTACTCGAGTTACAGCTCCTACGAGCAGTACTTC
CDR3aa: CASSYSSYSSYEQYF

v_gene: TRBV5-4
abundance: .
d_gene: .
j_gene: TRBJ2-2
CDR3nt: TGTGCCAGCAGCTTGGACGGGGGATCGAACACCGGGGAGCTGTTTTTT
CDR3aa: CASSLDGGSNTGELFF

v_gene: TRBV6-5
abundance: .
d_gene: TRBD2
j_gene: TRBJ2-2
CDR3nt: TGTGCCAGCAGTTACCTCCGGGCGGGAGGCGACACCGGGGAGCTGTTTTTT
CDR3aa: CASSYLRAGGDTGELFF

v_gene: TRBV29-1
abundance: .
d_gene: TRBD2
j_gene: TRBJ2-2
CDR3nt: TGCAGCGTTGGGACTAGCGGGAGGACCTACACCGGGGAGCTGTTTTTT
CDR3aa: CSVGTSGRTYTGELFF

v_gene: TRBV6-2/TRBV6-3
abundance: .
d_gene: .
j_gene: TRBJ2-1
CDR3nt: TGTGCCAGCAGAGAACAGAATCGGAATGAGCAGTTCTTC
CDR3aa: CASREQNRNEQFF

v_gene: TRBV29-1
abundance: .
d_gene: .
j_gene: TRBJ2-4
CDR3nt: TGCAGCGTTGAAAGGAGGGACATTCAGTACTTC
CDR3aa: CSVERRDIQYF

v_gene: TRBV11-2
abundance: once
d_gene: .
j_gene: TRBJ1-2
CDR3nt: TGTGCCAGCAGCTTAGTTCGGGTTCTGGACTATGGCTACACCTTC
CDR3aa: CASSLVRVLDYGYTF

v_gene: TRBV27
abundance: .
d_gene: .
j_gene: TRBJ1-1
CDR3nt: TGTGCCAGCCGCCGAGACCCGAGCACTGAAGCTTTCTTT
CDR3aa: CASRRDPSTEAFF

v_gene: TRBV27
abundance: medium-sized
d_gene: TRBD2
j_gene: TRBJ2-7
CDR3nt: TGTGCCAGCAGCTCGACTAGCGCGGGCGAGCAGTACTTC
CDR3aa: CASSSTSAGEQYF

v_gene: TRBV7-9
abundance: .
d_gene: .
j_gene: TRBJ2-1
CDR3nt: TGTGCCAGCAGCTTAGACGTAAATTTACTAAACGATGAGCAGTTCTTC
CDR3aa: CASSLDVNLLNDEQFF

v_gene: TRBV6-4
abundance: .
d_gene: TRBD1
j_gene: TRBJ2-1
CDR3nt: TGTGCCAGCAGTGTTAGGGGGCCGATGAGCTCCTACAATGAGCAGTTCTTC
CDR3aa: CASSVRGPMSSYNEQFF

v_gene: TRBV28
abundance: .
d_gene: TRBD2
j_gene: TRBJ2-7
CDR3nt: TGTGCCAGCAGTCCAAGCTGGGACTACTTACTCTACGAGCAGTACTTC
CDR3aa: CASSPSWDYLLYEQYF

v_gene: TRBV6-5
abundance: .
d_gene: .
j_gene: TRBJ2-5
CDR3nt: TGTGCCAGCAGTTTGGCCGCCCCAGAGACCCAGTACTTC
CDR3aa: CASSLAAPETQYF

v_gene: TRBV5-1
abundance: few
d_gene: .
j_gene: TRBJ2-7
CDR3nt: TGCGCCAGCAGCTTGGTTTTGTGGGGGCCCCTCTTCTCCTACGAGCAGTACTTC
CDR3aa: CASSLVLWGPLFSYEQYF

v_gene: TRBV28
abundance: .
d_gene: .
j_gene: TRBJ2-2
CDR3nt: TGTGCCAGCAGTTTAAGACTAGCGAACACCGGGGAGCTGTTTTTT
CDR3aa: CASSLRLANTGELFF

v_gene: TRBV4-3
abundance: few
d_gene: TRBD2
j_gene: TRBJ2-1
CDR3nt: TGTGCCAGCAGTCAAGATAGCGGGAGCTCCTACAATGAGCAGTTCTTC
CDR3aa: CASSQDSGSSYNEQFF

v_gene: TRBV28
abundance: few
d_gene: .
j_gene: TRBJ2-1
CDR3nt: TGTGCCAGCAGTTTATTCTCTGATGAGCAGTTCTTC
CDR3aa: CASSLFSDEQFF

v_gene: TRBV5-6
abundance: .
d_gene: .
j_gene: TRBJ1-2
CDR3nt: TGTGCCAGCAGTACGACTCGGGACAATTATAACTATGGCTACACCTTC
CDR3aa: CASSTTRDNYNYGYTF

v_gene: TRBV5-4
abundance: .
d_gene: TRBD2
j_gene: TRBJ2-4
CDR3nt: TGTGCCAGCAGCTTGGGAGTGGGGCGTCTAGCGGGGGTACCTTTTCAGTACTTC
CDR3aa: CASSLGVGRLAGVPFQYF

v_gene: TRBV11-2
abundance: .
d_gene: .
j_gene: TRBJ2-2
CDR3nt: TGTGCCAGCAGCTTATGGTGGCGGGCGAACACCGGGGAGCTGTTTTTT
CDR3aa: CASSLWWRANTGELFF

v_gene: TRBV7-6
abundance: .
d_gene: TRBD2
j_gene: TRBJ2-5
CDR3nt: TGTGCCAGCAGCTTAGGGCCGTCACGGGGAGGGCAAGAGACCCAGTACTTC
CDR3aa: CASSLGPSRGGQETQYF

v_gene: TRBV6-1
abundance: once
d_gene: TRBD2
j_gene: TRBJ2-3
CDR3nt: TGTGCCAGCAGTGCGGGGGGGGGAGCAGATACGCAGTATTTT
CDR3aa: CASSAGGGADTQYF

v_gene: TRBV28
abundance: .
d_gene: TRBD1
j_gene: TRBJ2-4
CDR3nt: TGTGCCAGCAGTTTACCCCGGACAGGCCCTTACCAAAACATTCAGTACTTC
CDR3aa: CASSLPRTGPYQNIQYF

v_gene: TRBV5-1
abundance: .
d_gene: TRBD1
j_gene: TRBJ2-7
CDR3nt: TGCGCCAGCAGCCTTGAGACAGGGGGCAGCGAGCAGTACTTC
CDR3aa: CASSLETGGSEQYF

v_gene: TRBV6-5
abundance: .
d_gene: .
j_gene: TRBJ2-5
CDR3nt: TGTGCCAGCAGTTACGGGGGGCGCCTGACGGAGACCCAGTACTTC
CDR3aa: CASSYGGRLTETQYF

v_gene: TRBV28
abundance: few
d_gene: .
j_gene: TRBJ1-2
CDR3nt: TGTGCCAGCAGCTTAGGAAGATATGGCTACACCTTC
CDR3aa: CASSLGRYGYTF

v_gene: TRBV11-1
abundance: .
d_gene: .
j_gene: TRBJ1-1
CDR3nt: TGTGCCAGCAGCCCCCTCGTTGGGAACACTGAAGCTTTCTTT
CDR3aa: CASSPLVGNTEAFF

v_gene: TRBV7-9
abundance: .
d_gene: TRBD2
j_gene: TRBJ2-7
CDR3nt: TGTGCCAGCAGCTCGGGGAGGGGCGTCAGGGACCACGAGCAGTACTTC
CDR3aa: CASSSGRGVRDHEQYF

v_gene: TRBV6-6
abundance: few
d_gene: .
j_gene: TRBJ2-7
CDR3nt: TGTGCCAGCAGTCCCTCGGACTATCTTACCTACGAGCAGTACTTC
CDR3aa: CASSPSDYLTYEQYF